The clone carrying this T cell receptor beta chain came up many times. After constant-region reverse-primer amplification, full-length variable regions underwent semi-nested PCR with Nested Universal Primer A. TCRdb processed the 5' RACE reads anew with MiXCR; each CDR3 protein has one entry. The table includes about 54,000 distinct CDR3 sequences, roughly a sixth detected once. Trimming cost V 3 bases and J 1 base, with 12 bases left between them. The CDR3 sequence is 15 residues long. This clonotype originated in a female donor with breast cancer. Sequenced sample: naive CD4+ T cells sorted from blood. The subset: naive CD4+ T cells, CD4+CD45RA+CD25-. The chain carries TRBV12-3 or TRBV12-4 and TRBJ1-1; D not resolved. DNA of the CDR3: TGTGCCAGCAGTTTGTGGTCAGCCTGGAACACTGAAGCTTTCTTT. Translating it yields CASSLWSAWNTEAFF.